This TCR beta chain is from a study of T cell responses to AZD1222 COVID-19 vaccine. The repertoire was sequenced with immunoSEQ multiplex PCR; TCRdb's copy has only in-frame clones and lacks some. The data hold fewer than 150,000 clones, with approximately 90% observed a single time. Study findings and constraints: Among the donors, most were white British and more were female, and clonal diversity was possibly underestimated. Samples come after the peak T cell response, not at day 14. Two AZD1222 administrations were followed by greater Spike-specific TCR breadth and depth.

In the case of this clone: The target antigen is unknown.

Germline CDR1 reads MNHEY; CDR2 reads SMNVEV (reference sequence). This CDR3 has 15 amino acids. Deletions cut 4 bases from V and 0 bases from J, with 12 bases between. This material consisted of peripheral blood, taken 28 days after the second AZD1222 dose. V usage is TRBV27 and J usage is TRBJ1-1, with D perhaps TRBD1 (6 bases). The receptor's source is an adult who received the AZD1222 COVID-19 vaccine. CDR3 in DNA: TGTGCCAGCAGTTCCTACAGGGTACTGAACACTGAAGCTTTCTTT. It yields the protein CASSSYRVLNTEAFF.